This T cell receptor beta chain was retrieved from a study of blood T cell repertoires in COVID-19 (dated by TCRdb to between 2020 and 2021). Background for the entire study: Collaborator samples came from the United States, Italy and Spain and covered acute and convalescent phases of COVID-19. The material from the prospective study consisted of cDNA or gDNA derived from T cells, B-cell-depleted T cells, or PBMCs. The dataset comprised deeply sampled blood TCRbeta repertoires from subjects exposed to, actively infected with, or recovered from COVID-19. The repertoires were released in a freely available public database meant as a resource for research on the immune response to SARS-CoV-2. Samples were obtained from the ongoing ImmuneRACE study (first 160 participants) and from 1,000 to 1,500 subjects provided by 6 global collaborators. Sample metadata almost always included a de-identified subject ID, COVID-19 status, age in years and sex. HLA class I and class II types, where available, came from metadata supplied by the sample provider rather than from assay-based typing. Overall study outcomes, separate from this receptor: The quantity of clinical and demographic metadata differed by source and by participant and was supplied without curation.

Turning to this clone: What this receptor recognizes is not known. Base qualities are not provided; no much larger clone lies one nucleotide away.

TCRbeta CDR3 regions were amplified from genomic DNA by means of the immunoSEQ Assay, a bias-controlled multiplex PCR. The study's processing was this. Nucleated cell counts per sample were estimated from amplification of reference gene primers within the assay. To quantify the absolute abundance of each unique TCRbeta CDR3 rearrangement, sequence reads were collapsed and filtered. For each sample, productive Simpson clonality was calculated as the square root of Simpson's diversity index across productive rearrangements. TCRdb re-hosts the immuneACCESS table, in-frame sequences only. Its copies lack some clones; in the studies checked, an unresolved V gene accounts for under half of them, and the cause for the rest is not known. That table gives V, J and clone size, and the DNA gave D and trimming. This sample holds about 260,000 clones; about nine tenths were observed only once. Together, the top ten hold about 11% of the sample.

Germline trimming amounts to 2 bases on V and 3 bases on J, with 11 as the count of junction bases outside the gene matches. The CDR3 starts with the cysteine, ends with the phenylalanine, and has 16 residues. Kept here is only the CDR3 DNA, which spans 48 bases and is read in frame from base 1. Via the germline V gene, CDR1 is SGHTS and CDR2 YDEGEE. One collaborating source in Seattle enrolled patients while the patients were actively infected and followed the patients over time throughout the course of disease. The collaborating institutions used their own protocols to collect whole blood in K2EDTA tubes. For TCRbeta analysis, collaborators shipped samples as frozen whole blood, isolated PBMCs, or DNA extracted from either of those sample types.

Sequenced material: peripheral blood. The receptor was isolated from a woman aged 30 to 39 with COVID-19, enrolled during active disease. The V gene is TRBV5-8 and the J gene is TRBJ2-7; 7 junctional bases match TRBD1. The base sequence is TGTGCCAGCAGCTTCATGTTCGGGACAGCGATCTACGAGCAGTACTTC. This codes for CASSFMFGTAIYEQYF.